Below are 7 T cell receptor beta chains sequenced from a single sample in a study of neurological immune-mediated disorders (dated by TCRdb to the late 2010s). Libraries were prepared through 5' RACE. The sequencing machine was an Illumina HiSeq 2500. TCRdb reran the public reads through fastp at Q25 and MiXCR, keeping productive beta chains. Entries that share a CDR3 protein sequence are merged under the most common genes and DNA. The sample contains approximately 45,000 distinct CDR3 sequences, about 13% of them found a single time. Around 1.3% of the sample comes from the top ten. Sequences were obtained from PBMCs. The source is a female donor in good health.

There are many counts of this clonotype. The CDR3 bases are TGCGCCAGCAGCTCTGACAGTCCTAATGAAAAACTGTTTTTT. Its translation is CASSSDSPNEKLFF. The rearrangement links TRBV5-1 to TRBJ1-4; a weak D match, TRBD1 (5 bases). This CDR3 spans 14 amino acids. Germline V gene lookup returns CDR1 SGHRS and CDR2 YFSETQ. Trimming pared 3 bases from V and 3 bases from J, leaving 9 bases between.

This clonotype was recorded at least ten times. The rearrangement joins TRBV12-3 or TRBV12-4 to TRBJ2-1, with D hard to call. This CDR3 comprises 12 residues. The V end was cut by 3 bases, the J end by 5 bases, with 5 bases between. The CDR3 DNA sequence: TGTGCCAGCAGTTTTATGGACAATGAGCAGTTCTTC. It specifies CASSFMDNEQFF.

This clonotype was seen repeatedly, ten times or more. The chain couples TRBV20-1 to TRBJ2-1; TRBD2 aligns across 16 bases. Germline-derived CDR1 and CDR2 are DFQATT and SNEGSKA (reference sequence). V gave up 4 bases and J gave up 9 bases; unmatched junction bases: 9. This CDR3 has 16 residues. This CDR3 is CSATRGLAGGSGEQFF. The CDR3 nucleotides read TGCAGTGCTACCCGGGGACTAGCGGGAGGGTCAGGTGAGCAGTTCTTC.

In this sample, this clonotype turned up many times. The chain carries TRBV3-1 and TRBJ1-1; 12 nucleotides agree with TRBD1. Germline lookup yields CDR1 LGHDT and CDR2 YNNKEL (reference sequence). Losses at the gene ends were 4 bases for V and 11 bases for J; bases not matched to a gene: 11. CDR3 length: 15 amino acids. The DNA of the CDR3 is TGTGCCAGCAGCCCTCCGGGACAGGGGGCGCGCGGGGCTTTCTTT. Encoded protein: CASSPPGQGARGAFF.

This clonotype was counted many times. This chain joins TRBV28 and TRBJ1-6, with unresolved D. Germline V CDR1 and CDR2: MDHEN, SYDVKM. CDR3 length: 13 residues. Trimming removed 5 bases from V and 6 bases from J, with 8 bases in between. DNA for the CDR3: TGTGCCAGCAGTAGGCAGCTTAATTCACCCCTCCACTTT. Its translation is CASSRQLNSPLHF.

This clonotype was picked up many times. The rearrangement uses TRBV4-2 and TRBJ1-4; D unclear. V dropped 3 bases and J dropped 0 bases, with 14 bases sitting between them. This CDR3 spans 17 amino acids. Germline V gene lookup returns CDR1 LGHNA and CDR2 YNFKEQ. The CDR3 loop is CASSHPRARATNEKLFF. The CDR3 DNA reads TGTGCCAGCAGCCACCCCCGGGCGAGAGCAACTAATGAAAAACTGTTTTTT.

This clonotype has ten or more counts. The rearrangement joins TRBV7-8 to TRBJ1-1; TRBD1 agrees at 8 bases. The trim removed 3 bases at V and 2 bases at J, leaving 2 bases unmatched. The CDR3 runs to 14 residues. Germline CDR1 is SGHVS and CDR2 is FQNEAQ. The CDR3 spells CASSFTGGNTEAFF. The CDR3 DNA follows: TGTGCCAGCAGCTTTACAGGGGGAAACACTGAAGCTTTCTTT.